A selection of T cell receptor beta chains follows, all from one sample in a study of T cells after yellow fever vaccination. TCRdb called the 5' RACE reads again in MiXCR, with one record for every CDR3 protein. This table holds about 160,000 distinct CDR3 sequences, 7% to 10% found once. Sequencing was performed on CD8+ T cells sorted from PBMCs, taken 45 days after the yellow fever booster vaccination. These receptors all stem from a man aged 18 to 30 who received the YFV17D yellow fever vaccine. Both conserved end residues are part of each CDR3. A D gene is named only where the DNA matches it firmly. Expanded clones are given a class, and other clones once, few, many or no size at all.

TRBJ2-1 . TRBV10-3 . TGTGCCATCGGGGCGGGGAGCTCCTACAATGAGCAGTTCTTC CAIGAGSSYNEQFF
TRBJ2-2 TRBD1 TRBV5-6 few TGTGCCAGCAGCGGGGGGACAGGGGAGCACACCGGGGAGCTGTTTTTT CASSGGTGEHTGELFF
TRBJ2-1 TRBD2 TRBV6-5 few TGTGCCAGCAGCCGCGGGGGGACATCTTACAATGAGCAGTTCTTC CASSRGGTSYNEQFF
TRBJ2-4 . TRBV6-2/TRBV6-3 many TGTGCCAGCAGTTACGTAGCCGGAGCCAAAAACATTCAGTACTTC CASSYVAGAKNIQYF
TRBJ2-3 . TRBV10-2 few TGCGCCAGCAAGACACCACGAGGCACAGATACGCAGTATTTT CASKTPRGTDTQYF
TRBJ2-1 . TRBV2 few TGTGCCAGCGGCCAGGTTCATGAGCAGTTCTTC CASGQVHEQFF
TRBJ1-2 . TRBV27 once TGCACCAGCAACACCACTTATGGCTACACCTTC CTSNTTYGYTF
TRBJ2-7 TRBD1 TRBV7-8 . TGTGCCAGCAGCCGAACGGGACCGACAGGGCTCGTCGAGCAGTACTTC CASSRTGPTGLVEQYF
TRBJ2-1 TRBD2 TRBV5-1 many TGCGCCAGCAGCTTGGATAGAGTTTCTAGCGGGGCCCTCTACAATGAGCAGTTCTTC CASSLDRVSSGALYNEQFF
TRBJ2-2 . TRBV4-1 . TGCGCCAGCAGCCGACCTACCCTAGCCCAGAACACCGGGGAGCTGTTTTTT CASSRPTLAQNTGELFF
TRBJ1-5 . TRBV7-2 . TGTGCCAGCAGCAACAGGGACGGAAAGAGCAATCCCCAGCATTTT CASSNRDGKSNPQHF
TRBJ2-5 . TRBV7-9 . TGTGCCAGCAGCTCGCAGGACTTGGCCCAAGAGACCCAGTACTTC CASSSQDLAQETQYF